Given below is one TCR beta chain in context. This table comes from immunoSEQ multiplex PCR, and its TCRdb copy is limited to in-frame clones, with some not included. The profile shows approximately 3,200 clones, less than 75% of them singletons. These data come from a study of PD-1 blockade in classical Hodgkin lymphoma. Time point: newly diagnosed, previously untreated cHL patient sample. The investigators isolated CD8+ T cells from thawed PBMCs using magnetic negative selection. CDR1 is SGHDT, CDR2 YYEEEE, per germline. Trimming cost V 1 base and J 6 bases, with 5 bases left between them. CDR3 size: 12 residues.

Input material: CD8+ T cells from blood. This receptor was identified in a human donor with classical Hodgkin lymphoma. The chain couples TRBV5-6 to TRBJ2-1; D unresolved. CDR3 residues: CASSLMGNEQFF. CDR3 DNA sequence: TGTGCCAGCAGCTTGATGGGCAATGAGCAGTTCTTC.